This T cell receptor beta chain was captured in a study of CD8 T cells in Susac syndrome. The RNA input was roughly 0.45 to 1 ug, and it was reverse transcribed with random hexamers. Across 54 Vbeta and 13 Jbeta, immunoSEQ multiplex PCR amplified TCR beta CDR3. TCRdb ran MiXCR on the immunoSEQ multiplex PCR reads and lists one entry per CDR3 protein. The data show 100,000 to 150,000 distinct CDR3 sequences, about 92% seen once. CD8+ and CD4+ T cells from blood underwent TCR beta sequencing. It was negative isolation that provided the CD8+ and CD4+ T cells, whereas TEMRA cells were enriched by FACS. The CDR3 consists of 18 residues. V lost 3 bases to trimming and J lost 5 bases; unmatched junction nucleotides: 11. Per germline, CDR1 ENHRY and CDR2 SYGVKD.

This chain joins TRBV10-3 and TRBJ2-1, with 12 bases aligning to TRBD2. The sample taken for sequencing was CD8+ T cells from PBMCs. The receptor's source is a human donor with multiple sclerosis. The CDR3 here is CAISDPTSGGLRNNEQFF. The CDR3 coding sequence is TGTGCCATCAGTGACCCGACTAGCGGGGGCCTTAGGAACAATGAGCAGTTCTTC.